This T cell receptor beta chain was sequenced for a study of vaccination effects on CD4 cells after COVID-19. Study at large: Two doses of either BNT162b2 or mRNA-1273 were given to each participant. There were a couple of convalescent patients who gave samples 16 days and one week before vaccination.

Germline V gene sequence: CDR1 SGHTA, CDR2 FQGNSA. The CDR3 loop spans 15 amino acids. The ends were cut back, 0 bases at V and 0 bases at J, with 6 bases in the middle. This clone was counted a few times. As yet, its antigen is unknown. Culture lasted roughly 9 days before CD4+ T cell isolation. Infection with SARS-CoV-2 occurred in the person between March and December 2020, and PCR confirmed it. Measured with immunoSEQ multiplex PCR; TCRdb has only the in-frame clones, and not every one. This sample has about 46,000 clones; about 74% occur once, and the top ten carry approximately 9%. The study's findings and limits: The study, lacking early post-infection timepoints, had few convalescent patients.

This sequence originates from a human donor who had a prior SARS-CoV-2 infection. This chain links TRBV7-2 with TRBJ2-1; possibly TRBD2 for D (5 bases). Sequenced material: CD4+ T cells from PBMCs cultured without peptide, taken before COVID-19 vaccination. The CDR3 reads CASSLAGSSYNEQFF. The CDR3 DNA sequence: TGTGCCAGCAGCTTAGCTGGGAGCTCCTACAATGAGCAGTTCTTC.